Listed here are 27 T cell receptor beta chains from one sample, sequenced in a study of T cell changes during pregnancy in multiple sclerosis. TCRdb keeps only in-frame clones here, not all; method: immunoSEQ multiplex PCR. The data hold more than 65,000 clones, with roughly 93% observed a single time. The starting material was peripheral blood, obtained in the first trimester of pregnancy. The receptors here all came from a female donor with multiple sclerosis, enrolled in a pregnancy study.

This chain connects TRBV18 to TRBJ1-2; perhaps TRBD1 as D (6 bases). Per the germline V gene, CDR1 is KGHSH and CDR2 is LQKENI. V was trimmed by 0 bases and J by 7 bases, leaving 12 bases between them. The CDR3 runs to 14 residues. The CDR3 spells CASSPPVQGGGYTF. The CDR3 nucleotides are TGTGCCAGCTCACCACCAGTACAGGGTGGTGGCTACACCTTC.

This rearrangement joins TRBV19 to TRBJ2-1; D might be TRBD2 (6 bases). This CDR3 is 12 amino acids long. Germline CDR1 and CDR2: LNHDA and SQIVND (reference sequence). Trimming took 5 bases from V and 8 from J, leaving 10 bases between them. CDR3 sequence (DNA): TGTGCCAGTAGTGCCTGGAGGGATGAGCAGTTCTTC. Its translation: CASSAWRDEQFF.

The chain has TRBV5-1 and TRBJ1-1, with D unclear. Looked up from germline, CDR1 is SGHRS and CDR2 is YFSETQ. Trimming took 2 bases from V and 2 from J, leaving 7 bases between them. The CDR3 runs 13 residues. The CDR3 sequence: CASSFNRNTEAFF. The CDR3 DNA reads as TGCGCCAGCAGCTTCAACAGAAACACTGAAGCTTTCTTT.

The chain links TRBV5-5 to TRBJ1-4; no clear D. CDR3 length: 14 amino acids. The V gene lost 0 bases and the J gene lost 8 bases, with 11 bases spanning the gap. The V gene's germline CDR1 is SGHKS and CDR2 YYEKEE (reference sequence). The CDR3 protein is CASSLGRAGEKLFF. Written as DNA, the CDR3 is TGTGCCAGCAGCTTGGGGCGGGCAGGCGAAAAACTGTTTTTT. Based on the CDR3 plus reference TRBV5-5 and TRBJ1-4, the full variable domain is DAGVTQSPTHLIKTRGQQVTLRCSPISGHKSVSWYQQVLGQGPQFIFQYYEKEERGRGNFPDRFSARQFPNYSSELNVNALLLGDSALYLCASSLGRAGEKLFFGSGTQLSVL.

The chain carries TRBV2 and TRBJ2-3; 9 nucleotides line up with TRBD1. This CDR3 is built from 17 residues. Trimming cost V 0 bases and J 4 bases; bases outside gene matches: 8. Germline CDR1 and CDR2: SNHLY and FYNNEI. The DNA for the CDR3 is TGTGCCAGCAGTGAAGCGTTGGGGACAGGGCCCCCAGATACGCAGTATTTT. Protein: CASSEALGTGPPDTQYF.

V usage is TRBV28 and J usage is TRBJ1-1; TRBD1 matches 9 bases. CDR1 and CDR2 from the germline V gene are MDHEN and SYDVKM. Trimming cost V 6 bases and J 5 bases; bases outside gene matches: 13. The CDR3 sequence is 16 residues long. The CDR3 sequence: CASRVPGGTGKTEAFF. The CDR3 DNA reads TGTGCCAGCAGGGTTCCAGGGGGGACAGGGAAGACTGAAGCTTTCTTT.

The J gene is TRBJ2-7, the V gene TRBV25-1; 10 bases align to TRBD1. J was trimmed by 0 bases and V by 6 bases; bases with no gene match: 5. Germline lookup yields CDR1 MGHDK and CDR2 SYGVNS. This CDR3 has 15 residues. CDR3 DNA: TGTGCCAGCAGCCTCGGGACAGGGGTCTCCTACGAGCAGTACTTC. Translated, it gives CASSLGTGVSYEQYF.

The genes are TRBV5-4 and TRBJ2-7; D possibly corresponds to TRBD2 (6 bases). V was pared by 4 bases and J by 1 base, with 12 bases between. The CDR3 is 14 amino acids. The germline V gene encodes CDR1 SGHNT and CDR2 YYREEE (reference sequence). The CDR3 here is CASSRWEDSYEQYF. DNA of the CDR3: TGTGCCAGCAGCAGGTGGGAGGATTCCTACGAGCAGTACTTC.

About this clone itself: A junction end diverges from the germline sequence, so it may reflect a read error. The chain has TRBV2 and TRBJ2-5; 8 nucleotides align to TRBD1. Per the germline V gene, CDR1 is SNHLY and CDR2 is FYNNEI. The CDR3 is made up of 14 amino acids. CDR3 region: CASSEGRGQGTQYF. In nucleotides, the CDR3 is TGTGCCAGCAGTGAAGGCAGGGGGCAAGGGACCCAGTACTTC. The full variable domain, its missing parts supplied by reference TRBV2 and TRBJ2-5, is EPEVTQTPSHQVTQMGQEVILRCVPISNHLYFYWYRQILGQKVEFLVSFYNNEISEKSEIFDDQFSVERPDGSNFTLKIRSTKLEDSAMYFCASSEGRGQGTQYFGPGTRLLVL.

The genes are TRBV7-9 and TRBJ2-7, with a tentative D call TRBD2 (6 bases). CDR3 length equals 14 residues. Trimming took 1 base from V and 3 from J, leaving 10 bases between them. CDR1 and CDR2 from the germline V gene are SEHNR and FQNEAQ (reference sequence). Here the CDR3 DNA reads TGTGCCAGCAGCTTAGTCAGGGAGGACTACGAGCAGTACTTC. It is translated as CASSLVREDYEQYF.

This clone was counted a few times. The chain joins TRBV5-1 to TRBJ2-1, with 8 bases fitting TRBD2. The CDR3 extends over 16 amino acids. The germline V gene has CDR1 SGHRS and CDR2 YFSETQ. The ends lost 8 bases at V and 3 bases at J; junction bases unmatched: 13. CDR3 coding DNA: TGCGCCAGAGGCCGAATGGGACTAGGGGTCTACAATGAGCAGTTCTTC. This codes for CARGRMGLGVYNEQFF.

The chain has TRBV19 and TRBJ2-2, with 8 bases fitting TRBD2. V gave up 3 bases and J gave up 4 bases; unmatched junction bases: 7. CDR1 is LNHDA, CDR2 SQIVND, per germline (reference sequence). The CDR3 runs to 16 residues. CDR3 coding DNA: TGTGCCAGTAGTATGGGCGGGGGGTTCGGCACCGGGGAGCTGTTTTTT. Translated: CASSMGGGFGTGELFF.

CDR3 in amino acids: CASRQREGYEQYF. The CDR3 bases are TGTGCCAGCAGGCAGCGGGAGGGCTACGAGCAGTACTTC. V and J are TRBV6-1 and TRBJ2-7; 10 bases line up with TRBD2. The CDR3 is 13 amino acids. Germline trimming cut 6 bases from V and 3 bases from J; bases unmatched to any gene: 2. The germline V gene has CDR1 MNHNS and CDR2 SASEGT.

CDR3 sequence: CAISSLGQGARQPQHF. Written as DNA, the CDR3 is TGTGCCATCAGTTCACTGGGACAGGGGGCAAGGCAGCCCCAGCATTTT. The rearrangement uses TRBV10-3 and TRBJ1-5; 12 positions agree with TRBD1. This CDR3 is 16 amino acids long. In germline, CDR1 is ENHRY, CDR2 SYGVKD. V lost 5 bases to trimming and J lost 7 bases; unmatched junction nucleotides: 9.

The chain carries TRBV7-9 and TRBJ2-7; 10 bases map to TRBD2. CDR1 SEHNR and CDR2 FQNEAQ come from the germline V gene (reference sequence). This CDR3 has 17 residues. V was pared by 1 base and J by 4 bases, with 10 bases of the junction left unmatched. The CDR3 nucleotides read TGTGCCAGCAGCTTAGGAGCTCTAGCGGGGGCGATTTACGAGCAGTACTTC. Residues: CASSLGALAGAIYEQYF.

This clone has only one observation. The rearrangement uses TRBV7-9 and TRBJ2-3, with D perhaps matching TRBD2 (5 bases). Trimming removed 5 bases at V and 4 bases at J, with 19 bases between. Germline CDR1 SEHNR, CDR2 FQNEAQ (reference sequence). CDR3 length equals 16 residues. The CDR3 DNA reads TGTGCCAGCAGCGCTCCCACCGGGGAGAACGCAGATACGCAGTATTTT. Translated: CASSAPTGENADTQYF. Full variable domain (remainder filled in from reference TRBV7-9 and TRBJ2-3): DTGVSQNPRHKITKRGQNVTFRCDPISEHNRLYWYRQTLGQGPEFLTYFQNEAQLEKSRLLSDRFSAERPKGSFSTLEIQRTEQGDSAMYLCASSAPTGENADTQYFGPGTRLTVL.

The chain carries TRBV4-1 and TRBJ2-7; unclear D gene. V was clipped by 4 bases and J by 0 bases, with 10 bases between them. The CDR3 covers 14 residues. Germline loops: CDR1 MGHRA, CDR2 YSYEKL. The CDR3 sequence is CASSLKTPSYEQYF. In DNA, the CDR3 is TGCGCCAGCAGCCTGAAGACACCCTCCTACGAGCAGTACTTC.

The rearrangement uses TRBV27 and TRBJ1-2; the D gene is possibly TRBD1 (5 bases). Germline V gene lookup returns CDR1 MNHEY and CDR2 SMNVEV (reference sequence). Trimming took off 2 bases at V and 3 bases at J, with 13 bases between the two ends. This CDR3 region has 15 residues. CDR3 bases: TGTGCCAGCAGTTTACGGGGGGGAATTGACTATGGCTACACCTTC. The encoded protein is CASSLRGGIDYGYTF.

The chain joins TRBV6-6 to TRBJ2-2; a weak D match, TRBD2 (6 bases). The CDR3 covers 16 residues. CDR1 is MNHNY and CDR2 is SVGAGI in the germline V gene (reference sequence). Trimming cost V 5 bases and J 0 bases, with 13 bases left between them. The CDR3 protein is CASSPTGTPNTGELFF. CDR3 in DNA: TGTGCCAGCAGTCCGACCGGGACTCCGAACACCGGGGAGCTGTTTTTT.

This clone showed up just once. The chain employs TRBV4-3 and TRBJ2-7; maybe TRBD2 (5 bases). Germline CDR1 reads LGHNA; CDR2 reads YSLEER. V was shortened by 4 bases and J by 6 bases, with 13 bases between the two germline ends. The CDR3 has 13 residues. The CDR3 nucleotides are TGCGCCAGCAGCCCGAGGGTCGGTGTCGAGCAGTACTTC. It encodes CASSPRVGVEQYF.

The V gene is TRBV5-8, the J gene TRBJ1-2; D is possibly TRBD1 (5 bases). V lost 4 bases and J 3 bases, leaving 13 bases between the germline ends. Germline V CDR1 and CDR2: SGHTS, YDEGEE. The CDR3 is made up of 14 amino acids. The CDR3 DNA reads as TGTGCCAGCAGCCCGGGACTCCCAGACTATGGCTACACCTTC. Protein product: CASSPGLPDYGYTF.

This chain joins TRBV5-4 and TRBJ2-5; the D gene is possibly TRBD2 (5 bases). Per the germline V gene, CDR1 is SGHNT and CDR2 is YYREEE (reference sequence). The V end lost 5 bases, the J end lost 2 bases, and 13 bases lay between the germline ends. The CDR3 loop spans 14 amino acids. DNA for the CDR3: TGTGCCAGCAGTCCGGACTTTACTCAAGAGACCCAGTACTTC. Protein sequence: CASSPDFTQETQYF.

The rearrangement joins TRBV7-2 to TRBJ2-7; a possible D gene is TRBD2 (5 bases). The V end was cut by 2 bases, the J end by 0 bases, with 11 bases between. The V gene's germline CDR1 is SGHTA and CDR2 FQGNSA. The CDR3 is 15 residues long. CDR3 nucleotides: TGTGCCAGCAGCTTATGGCCAGCGGCCTCCTACGAGCAGTACTTC. Protein sequence: CASSLWPAASYEQYF.

V and J are TRBV5-1 and TRBJ1-1; tentative D call: TRBD1 (5 bases). This CDR3 is built from 14 residues. Germline V CDR1 and CDR2: SGHRS, YFSETQ. V lost 2 bases to trimming and J lost 5 bases, with 13 bases between them. The chain's CDR3 is CASSFLGDRTEAFF. In DNA form, the CDR3 reads TGCGCCAGCAGCTTTCTAGGGGATCGAACTGAAGCTTTCTTT.

CDR3 region: CASSQVGRQRGDTQYF. The CDR3 DNA is TGCGCCAGCAGCCAAGTAGGACGGCAACGGGGTGATACGCAGTATTTT. The V gene is TRBV4-1, the J gene TRBJ2-3; a possible D gene is TRBD2 (5 bases). Germline V gene sequence: CDR1 MGHRA, CDR2 YSYEKL. The CDR3 extends over 16 amino acids. With 1 base removed from V and 6 bases from J, the gap between germline ends came to 17 bases.

The rearrangement uses TRBV15 and TRBJ1-5; D might be TRBD1 (6 bases). Germline CDR1 and CDR2: LNHNV and YYDKDF (reference sequence). The CDR3 is made up of 16 amino acids. The ends were cut back, 1 base at V and 5 bases at J, with 15 bases in the middle. This CDR3 reads CATSRGGGRSDQPQHF. In DNA form, the CDR3 reads TGTGCCACCAGCAGAGGGGGGGGGCGTTCTGATCAGCCCCAGCATTTT.

The chain uses TRBV2 and TRBJ1-1; 7 nucleotides match TRBD1. J lost 4 bases, V lost 9 bases, and 8 bases had no gene match. This CDR3 comprises 13 residues. Germline loops: CDR1 SNHLY, CDR2 FYNNEI. The CDR3 DNA follows: TGTGCCAGTGGGAGTCAGGGGGGCACTGAAGCTTTCTTT. This gives the protein CASGSQGGTEAFF.